This T cell receptor beta chain was captured by sequencing in a study of neurological immune-mediated disorders (dated by TCRdb to about 2019). Background on the whole study: Among the roughly 35 multiple sclerosis patients, approximately 30 had relapsing-remitting MS and 3 had secondary progressive MS. Using UMI-based sequencing, the study compared peripheral blood TCR-beta repertoires from patients with HTLV-I-associated myelopathy (HAM/TSP), patients with multiple sclerosis, and healthy controls. The cohort comprised 68 subjects: about 14 HAM/TSP patients, 35 or so multiple sclerosis patients and some 20 healthy controls. The 95 to 110 TCR-beta libraries covered PBMC samples along with longitudinal samples, technical triplicates, and paired sorted CD4+ and CD8+ T-cell subsets. Broader findings and caveats from the paper: TCR clonal expansion was greatest in HAM/TSP patients and smallest in MS patients, who ranked below even healthy controls. The MS cluster showed no association with clinical or MRI features, and the authors stated that larger cohorts are needed. In phylogenetic analysis, the repertoires of 18 of 34 MS patients grouped into a cluster of related CDR3 sequences, which suggests a possible signature at the repertoire level. No identical CDR3 amino acid sequences were found to be shared among expanded clones across subjects, suggesting that TCR-beta repertoires were private in all groups.

V loses 5 bases, J loses 6 bases, and the germline ends lie 11 bases apart. The CDR3 runs 12 amino acids, cysteine and phenylalanine included. Kept here is only the CDR3 DNA, which spans 36 bases and is read in frame from base 1. Per the germline V gene, SGHTA is the CDR1 and FQGNSA is the CDR2. Libraries from unsorted PBMCs were made from 2 million PBMCs kept in RNAlater at -80 degrees C until RNA extraction. The multiple sclerosis patients were enrolled in a US clinical protocol that used magnetic resonance imaging to evaluate disease progression. Peripheral blood underwent Ficoll-Hypaque density gradient centrifugation to isolate PBMCs, which were then cryopreserved in liquid nitrogen. This clonotype has ten or more counts. Its recognized antigen is unknown. No quality values exist for individual bases; no much larger clone is one base distant. To synthesize cDNA, template-switch 5'RACE was performed with a primer carrying a 10-nucleotide random unique molecular identifier so that each TCR transcript was tagged. Every sequencing run covered 15-18 subjects and yielded more than 170 million TCR-beta sequences. The RNeasy kit was used for extraction of total RNA. Using the KAPA Real-time Library Amplification kit, TCR-beta VDJ regions were amplified with primers for the TCR constant region and the 5'RACE anchor. Sample indexes and Illumina adaptors were added in a first PCR, and a second PCR then increased library yield. After Ampure bead purification, the TCR product of roughly 650 bp was size-selected on a 2% E-gel SizeSelection system. Before pooling, libraries had their quality checked on a Bioanalyzer, their concentration measured with Qubit, and their quantity determined with the Kapa Library Quantification kit. Paired-end 2 x 150 bp sequencing of the libraries was performed on an Illumina HiSeq 2500. To increase sequence diversity, roughly 24-32% phiX was spiked into each library pool. From the authors' description of their analysis: The quality-filtered reads were processed with the UMI-based MiGEC pipeline, whose error correction step removed more than 75% of the raw TCR sequences. VDJ genes were aligned to IMGT germline references, and each clonotype was defined by a unique CDR3 amino acid sequence together with V-J genes. Clonal expansion, Shannon diversity and CDR3 relatedness were evaluated with VDJtools (CalcPairwiseDistances, ClusterSamples), while phylogenetic trees were built in CLCbio workbench. A clone was classed as expanded if it had 8 or more unique UMIs, a cutoff based on coefficient-of-variation modelling across technical triplicates. TCRdb took the public reads, trimmed them with fastp at Q25, ran MiXCR for clone calling and kept in-frame beta chains. Duplicate CDR3 protein sequences are folded into a single record with the most common DNA and genes. The V and J calls come from TCRdb's annotation, not from the publication. A total of about 120,000 distinct CDR3 sequences appear in this sample, about 3.4% of them only once. The ten most abundant clones make up 1.3% of the sample.

This sequence originates from a woman aged 30 to 39 with multiple sclerosis. Here the chain combines TRBV7-2 and TRBJ2-7, with the D gene uncertain. The sequenced material came from PBMCs. The sequence in DNA is TGTGCCAGCAGCCCTCGCCCGGGCGAGCAGTACTTC. Its product reads: CASSPRPGEQYF. Extended through the reference TRBV7-2 and TRBJ2-7 proteins, this CDR3 yields the full variable domain: GAGVSQSPSNKVTEKGKDVELRCDPISGHTALYWYRQSLGQGLEFLIYFQGNSAPDKSGLPSDRFSAERTGGSVSTLTIQRTQQEDSAVYLCASSPRPGEQYFGPGTRLTVT.